This T cell receptor beta chain was captured in a study of T cell responses to AZD1222 COVID-19 vaccine. Clones were read by immunoSEQ multiplex PCR, and TCRdb kept only the in-frame ones, dropping some. The table includes over 150,000 clones, under 95% detected once. J lost 7 bases, V lost 4 bases, and 7 bases had no gene match. CDR1 and CDR2 from the germline V gene are MRHNA and SNTAGT. This CDR3 has 15 residues. The rearrangement joins TRBV6-4 to TRBJ1-6; 7 nucleotides align to TRBD1. Source: peripheral blood, taken on day 0 of AZD1222 vaccination. This receptor was identified in an adult in good health. CDR3 sequence: CASSASGQKNSPLHF. Written as DNA, the CDR3 is TGTGCCAGCAGTGCCTCGGGACAGAAGAATTCACCCCTCCACTTT.